This entry is about one T cell receptor (beta chain). Individuals aged 18 to 89 years were recruited from about two dozen US areas. Produced via immunoSEQ multiplex PCR; TCRdb's table is partial and in-frame only. There are 250,000 to 300,000 clones in the sample; around nine tenths occur only once, and less than 3.5% lies in the top ten. This specimen belongs to a study of blood T cell repertoires in COVID-19. V lost 0 bases to trimming and J lost 4 bases, with 13 bases between them. The CDR3 consists of 17 residues. CDR1 and CDR2 from the germline V gene are SGHNT and YENEEA. This clonotype was obtained from a woman aged 45-59 years who had been exposed to COVID-19. Source material: PBMCs or T cells enriched from blood (not recorded which). The V call is TRBV11-3, the J call TRBJ1-6; D possibly corresponds to TRBD1 (5 bases). The chain's CDR3 is CASSLEWQGKYNSPLHF. DNA for the CDR3: TGTGCCAGCAGCTTAGAATGGCAGGGCAAATATAATTCACCCCTCCACTTT.